The present entry profiles one T cell receptor beta chain with its context. Germline is not matched at one junction end, which may reflect a read error. The repertoire was sequenced with immunoSEQ multiplex PCR; TCRdb's copy has only in-frame clones and lacks some. Among approximately 110,000 clones listed, over 80% were seen once. The data are from a study of T cells after somatic rescue of genetic block. Germline V gene lookup returns CDR1 SNHLY and CDR2 FYNNEI. The CDR3 totals 10 residues. Sequencing was performed on peripheral blood mononuclear cells (PBMCs). The sequence derives from a woman between 18 and 29 years old. V is TRBV2 and J is TRBJ1-4; no clear D. The CDR3 region is CASSGKLPVF. Here the CDR3 DNA reads TGTGCCAGCAGTGGGAAATTGCCGGTTTTT.